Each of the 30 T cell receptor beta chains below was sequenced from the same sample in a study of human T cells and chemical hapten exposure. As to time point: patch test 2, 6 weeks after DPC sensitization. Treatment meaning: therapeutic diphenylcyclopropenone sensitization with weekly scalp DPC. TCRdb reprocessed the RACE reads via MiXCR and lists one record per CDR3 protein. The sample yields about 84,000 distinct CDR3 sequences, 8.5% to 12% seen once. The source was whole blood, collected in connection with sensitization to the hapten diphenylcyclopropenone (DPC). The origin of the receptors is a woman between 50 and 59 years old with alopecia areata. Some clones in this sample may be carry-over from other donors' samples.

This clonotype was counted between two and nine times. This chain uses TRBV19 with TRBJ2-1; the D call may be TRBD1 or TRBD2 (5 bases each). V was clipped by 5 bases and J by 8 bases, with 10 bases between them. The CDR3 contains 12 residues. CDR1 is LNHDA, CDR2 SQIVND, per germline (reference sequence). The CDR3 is CASSPGHYEQFF. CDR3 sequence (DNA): TGTGCCAGTAGTCCGGGGCATTATGAGCAGTTCTTC.

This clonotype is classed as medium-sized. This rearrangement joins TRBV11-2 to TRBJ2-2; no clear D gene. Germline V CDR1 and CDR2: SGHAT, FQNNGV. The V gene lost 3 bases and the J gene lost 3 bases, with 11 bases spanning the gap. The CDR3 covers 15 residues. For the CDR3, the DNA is TGTGCCAGCAGCTTGGGTCCTTCTGACACCGGGGAGCTGTTTTTT. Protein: CASSLGPSDTGELFF.

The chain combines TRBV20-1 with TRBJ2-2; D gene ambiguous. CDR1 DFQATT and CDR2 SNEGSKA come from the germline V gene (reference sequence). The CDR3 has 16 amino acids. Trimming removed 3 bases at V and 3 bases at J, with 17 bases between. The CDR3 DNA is TGCAGTGCTAGTGTCTTAATGCGGTATGACACCGGGGAGCTGTTTTTT. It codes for CSASVLMRYDTGELFF.

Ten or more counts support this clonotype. DNA for the CDR3: TGCAGTGCTAGTGGCGGGACTGGAAACACCATATATTTT. As protein: CSASGGTGNTIYF. The genes are TRBV20-1 and TRBJ1-3; unclear D gene. Germline lookup yields CDR1 DFQATT and CDR2 SNEGSKA (reference sequence). The length of the CDR3 is 13 residues. Trimming cost V 3 bases and J 2 bases, with 8 bases left between them.

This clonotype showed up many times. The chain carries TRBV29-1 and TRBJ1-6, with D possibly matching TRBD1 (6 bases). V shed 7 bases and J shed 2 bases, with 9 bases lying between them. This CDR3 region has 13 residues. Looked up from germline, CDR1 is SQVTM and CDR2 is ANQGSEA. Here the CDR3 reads CSARTAYNSPLHF. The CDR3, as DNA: TGCAGCGCTCGGACAGCCTATAATTCACCCCTCCACTTT.

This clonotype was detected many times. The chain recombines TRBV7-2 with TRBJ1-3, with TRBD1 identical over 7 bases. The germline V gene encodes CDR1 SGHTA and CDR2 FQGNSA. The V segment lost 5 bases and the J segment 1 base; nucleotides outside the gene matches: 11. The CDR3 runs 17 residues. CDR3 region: CASSVKEQGLSGNTIYF. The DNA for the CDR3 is TGTGCCAGCAGCGTCAAAGAACAGGGGCTATCTGGAAACACCATATATTTT.

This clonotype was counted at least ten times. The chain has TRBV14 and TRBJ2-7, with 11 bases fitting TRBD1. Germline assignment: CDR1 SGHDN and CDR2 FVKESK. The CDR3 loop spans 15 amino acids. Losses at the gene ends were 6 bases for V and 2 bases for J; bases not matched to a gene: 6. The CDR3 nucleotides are TGTGCCAGCAGTCAGTTGGACAGGGGGCCCTACGAGCAGTACTTC. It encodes CASSQLDRGPYEQYF.

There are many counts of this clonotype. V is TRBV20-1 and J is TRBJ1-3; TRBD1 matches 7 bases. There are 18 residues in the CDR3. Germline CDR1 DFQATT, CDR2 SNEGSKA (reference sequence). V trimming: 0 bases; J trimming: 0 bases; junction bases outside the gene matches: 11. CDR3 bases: TGCAGTGCTAGAGATGGGGCGGGACAGACTAGCTCTGGAAACACCATATATTTT. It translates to CSARDGAGQTSSGNTIYF.

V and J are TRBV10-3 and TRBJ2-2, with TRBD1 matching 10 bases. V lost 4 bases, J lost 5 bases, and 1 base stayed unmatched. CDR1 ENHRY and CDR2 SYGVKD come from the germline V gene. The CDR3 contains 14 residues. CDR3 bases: TGTGCCATCAGTGGACAGGGGGCGACCGGGGAGCTGTTTTTT. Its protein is CAISGQGATGELFF.

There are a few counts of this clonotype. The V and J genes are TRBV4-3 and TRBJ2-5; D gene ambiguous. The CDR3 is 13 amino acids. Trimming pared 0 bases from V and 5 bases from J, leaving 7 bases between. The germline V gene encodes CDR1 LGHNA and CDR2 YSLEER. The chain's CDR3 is CASSQEEHETQYF. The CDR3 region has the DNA TGCGCCAGCAGCCAAGAGGAGCATGAGACCCAGTACTTC.

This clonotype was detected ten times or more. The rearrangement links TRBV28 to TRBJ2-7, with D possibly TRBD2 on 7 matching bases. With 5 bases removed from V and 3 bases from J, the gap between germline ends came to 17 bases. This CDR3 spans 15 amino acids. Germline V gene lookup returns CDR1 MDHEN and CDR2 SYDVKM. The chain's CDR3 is CASSGPGGNNYEQYF. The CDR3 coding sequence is TGTGCCAGCAGTGGCCCGGGGGGCAACAACTACGAGCAGTACTTC.

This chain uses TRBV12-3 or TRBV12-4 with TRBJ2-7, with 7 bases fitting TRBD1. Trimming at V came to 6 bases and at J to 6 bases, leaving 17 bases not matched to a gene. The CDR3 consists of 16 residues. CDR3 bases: TGTGCCAGCAGCCTACTCACCGGGACAGTGGGAGCCGAGCAGTACTTC. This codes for CASSLLTGTVGAEQYF.

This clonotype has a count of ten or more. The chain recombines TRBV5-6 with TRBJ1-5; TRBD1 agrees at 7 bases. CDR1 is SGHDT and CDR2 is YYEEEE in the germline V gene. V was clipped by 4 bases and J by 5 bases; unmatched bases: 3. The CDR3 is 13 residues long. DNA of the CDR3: TGTGCCAGCAGCCGAACAGGGGATCAGCCCCAGCATTTT. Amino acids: CASSRTGDQPQHF.

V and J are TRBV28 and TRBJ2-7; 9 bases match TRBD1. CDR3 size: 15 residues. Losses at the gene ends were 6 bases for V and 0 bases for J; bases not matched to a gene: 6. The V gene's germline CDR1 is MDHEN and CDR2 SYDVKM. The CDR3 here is CASRGGDRASYEQYF. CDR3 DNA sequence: TGTGCCAGCAGAGGCGGGGACAGGGCCTCCTACGAGCAGTACTTC.

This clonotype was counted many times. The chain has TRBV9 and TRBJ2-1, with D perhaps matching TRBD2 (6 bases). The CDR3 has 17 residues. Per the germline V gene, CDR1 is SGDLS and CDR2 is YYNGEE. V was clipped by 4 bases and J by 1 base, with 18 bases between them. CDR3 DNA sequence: TGTGCCAGCAGCCTACGGGGGACTTTTTTGTCCTACAATGAGCAGTTCTTC. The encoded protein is CASSLRGTFLSYNEQFF.

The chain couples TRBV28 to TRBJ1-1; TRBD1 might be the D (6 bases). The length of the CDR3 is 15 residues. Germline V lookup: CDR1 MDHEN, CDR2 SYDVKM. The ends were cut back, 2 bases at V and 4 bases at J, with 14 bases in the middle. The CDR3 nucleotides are TGTGCCAGCAGTTTAAGTCCAGGGGCTGCCACTGAAGCTTTCTTT. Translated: CASSLSPGAATEAFF.

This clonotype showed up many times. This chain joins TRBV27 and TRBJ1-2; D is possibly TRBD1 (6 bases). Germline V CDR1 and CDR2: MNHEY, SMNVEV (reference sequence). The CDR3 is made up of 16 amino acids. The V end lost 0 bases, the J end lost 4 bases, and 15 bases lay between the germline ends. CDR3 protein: CASSLSVRGGGYGYTF. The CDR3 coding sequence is TGTGCCAGCAGTTTATCGGTCAGGGGCGGGGGCTATGGCTACACCTTC.

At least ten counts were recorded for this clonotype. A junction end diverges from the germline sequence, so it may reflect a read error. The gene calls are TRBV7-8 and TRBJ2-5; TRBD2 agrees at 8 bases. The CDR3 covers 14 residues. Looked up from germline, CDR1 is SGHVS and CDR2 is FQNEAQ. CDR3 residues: CASGFSGTQETQYF. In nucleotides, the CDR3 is TGTGCCAGCGGCTTTAGCGGGACTCAAGAGACCCAGTACTTC.

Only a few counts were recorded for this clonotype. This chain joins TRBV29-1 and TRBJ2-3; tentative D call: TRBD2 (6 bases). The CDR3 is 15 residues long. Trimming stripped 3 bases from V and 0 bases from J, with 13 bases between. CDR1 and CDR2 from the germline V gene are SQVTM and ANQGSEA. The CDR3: CSVDDGGGSTDTQYF. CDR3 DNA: TGCAGCGTTGATGACGGGGGAGGCAGCACAGATACGCAGTATTTT.

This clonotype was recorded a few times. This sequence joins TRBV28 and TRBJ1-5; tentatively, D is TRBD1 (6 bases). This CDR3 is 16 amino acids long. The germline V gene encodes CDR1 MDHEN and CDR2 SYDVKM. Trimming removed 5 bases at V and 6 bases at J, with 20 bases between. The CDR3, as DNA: TGTGCCAGCAGTCCCCCAGGGGTGGGGGCAAGTCAGCCCCAGCATTTT. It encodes CASSPPGVGASQPQHF.

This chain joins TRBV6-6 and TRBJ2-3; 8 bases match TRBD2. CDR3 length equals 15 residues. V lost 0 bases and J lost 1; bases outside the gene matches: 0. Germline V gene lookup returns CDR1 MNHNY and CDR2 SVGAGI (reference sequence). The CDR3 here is CASSYSREGTDTQYF. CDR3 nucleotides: TGTGCCAGCAGTTACTCGCGGGAGGGCACAGATACGCAGTATTTT.

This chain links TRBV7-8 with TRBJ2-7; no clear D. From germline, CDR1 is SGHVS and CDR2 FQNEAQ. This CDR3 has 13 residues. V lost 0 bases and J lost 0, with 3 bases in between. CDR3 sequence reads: CASSLAISYEQYF. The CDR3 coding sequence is TGTGCCAGCAGCTTAGCTATCTCCTACGAGCAGTACTTC. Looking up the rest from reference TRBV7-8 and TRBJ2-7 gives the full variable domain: GAGVSQSPRYKVAKRGQDVALRCDPISGHVSLFWYQQALGQGPEFLTYFQNEAQLDKSGLPSDRFFAERPEGSVSTLKIQRTQQEDSAVYLCASSLAISYEQYFGPGTRLTVT.

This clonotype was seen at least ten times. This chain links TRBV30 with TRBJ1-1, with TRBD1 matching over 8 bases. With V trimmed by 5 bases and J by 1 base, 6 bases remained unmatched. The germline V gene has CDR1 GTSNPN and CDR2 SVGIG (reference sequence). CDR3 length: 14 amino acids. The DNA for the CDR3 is TGTGCCTGGCAGTCCGGGACAGGGAACACTGAAGCTTTCTTT. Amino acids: CAWQSGTGNTEAFF.

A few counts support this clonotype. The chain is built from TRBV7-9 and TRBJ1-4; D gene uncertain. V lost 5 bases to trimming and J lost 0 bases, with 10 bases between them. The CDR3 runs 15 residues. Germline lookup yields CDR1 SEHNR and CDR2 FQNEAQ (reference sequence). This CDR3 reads CASSRWGSTNEKLFF. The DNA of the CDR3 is TGTGCCAGCAGCCGCTGGGGATCAACTAATGAAAAACTGTTTTTT.

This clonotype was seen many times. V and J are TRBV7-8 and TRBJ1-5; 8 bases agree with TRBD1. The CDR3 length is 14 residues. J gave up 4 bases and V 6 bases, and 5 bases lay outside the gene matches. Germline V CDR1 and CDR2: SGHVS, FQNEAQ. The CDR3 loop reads CASRPGGWNQPQHF. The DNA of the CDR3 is TGTGCCAGCAGGCCAGGGGGCTGGAATCAGCCCCAGCATTTT. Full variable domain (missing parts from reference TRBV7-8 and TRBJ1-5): GAGVSQSPRYKVAKRGQDVALRCDPISGHVSLFWYQQALGQGPEFLTYFQNEAQLDKSGLPSDRFFAERPEGSVSTLKIQRTQQEDSAVYLCASRPGGWNQPQHFGDGTRLSIL.

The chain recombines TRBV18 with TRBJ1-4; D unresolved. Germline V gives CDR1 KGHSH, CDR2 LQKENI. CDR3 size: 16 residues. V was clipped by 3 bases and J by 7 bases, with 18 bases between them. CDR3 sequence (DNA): TGTGCCAGCTCACCCTCCAGGCAGGCATCGATTGAAAAACTGTTTTTT. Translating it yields CASSPSRQASIEKLFF.

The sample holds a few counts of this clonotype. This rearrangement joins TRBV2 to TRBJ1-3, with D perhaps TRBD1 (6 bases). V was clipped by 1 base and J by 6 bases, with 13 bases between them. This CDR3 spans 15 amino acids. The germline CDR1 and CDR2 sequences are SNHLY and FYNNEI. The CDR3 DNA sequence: TGTGCCAGCAGTGAAGTGGGGACACGATTAAACACCATATATTTT. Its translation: CASSEVGTRLNTIYF.

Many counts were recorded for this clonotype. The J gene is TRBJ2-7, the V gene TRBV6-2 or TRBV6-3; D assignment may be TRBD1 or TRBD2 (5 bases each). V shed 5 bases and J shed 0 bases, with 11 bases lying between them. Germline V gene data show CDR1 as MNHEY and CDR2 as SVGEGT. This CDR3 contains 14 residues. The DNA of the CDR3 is TGTGCCAGCAGTCAGGGACCGACCTCCTACGAGCAGTACTTC. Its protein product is CASSQGPTSYEQYF.

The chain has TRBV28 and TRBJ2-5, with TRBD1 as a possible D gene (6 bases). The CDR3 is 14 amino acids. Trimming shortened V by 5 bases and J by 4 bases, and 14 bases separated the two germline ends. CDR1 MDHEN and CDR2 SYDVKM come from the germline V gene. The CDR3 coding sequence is TGTGCCAGCAGTGCCCGGACAGAAAGAGAGACCCAGTACTTC. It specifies CASSARTERETQYF.

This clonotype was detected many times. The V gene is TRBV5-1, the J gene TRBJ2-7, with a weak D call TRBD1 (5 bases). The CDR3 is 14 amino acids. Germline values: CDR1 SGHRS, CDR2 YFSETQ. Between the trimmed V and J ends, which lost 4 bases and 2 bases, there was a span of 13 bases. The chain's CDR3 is CASSLQTEAYEQYF. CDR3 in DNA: TGCGCCAGCAGCCTGCAGACAGAAGCCTACGAGCAGTACTTC.